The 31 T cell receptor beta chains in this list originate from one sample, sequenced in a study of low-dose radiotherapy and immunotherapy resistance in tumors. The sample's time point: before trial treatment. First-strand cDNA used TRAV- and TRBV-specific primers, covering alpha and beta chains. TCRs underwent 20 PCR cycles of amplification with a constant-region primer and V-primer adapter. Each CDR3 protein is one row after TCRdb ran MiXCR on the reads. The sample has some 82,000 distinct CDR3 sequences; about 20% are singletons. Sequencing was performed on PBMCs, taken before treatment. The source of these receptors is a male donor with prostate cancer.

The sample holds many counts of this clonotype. Here the CDR3 reads CASSFARTSGTGELFF. The CDR3 DNA reads TGTGCCAGCAGTTTTGCTCGGACTAGCGGGACGGGGGAGCTGTTTTTT. V gene TRBV28 combines with J gene TRBJ2-2; TRBD2 aligns across 12 bases. Per germline, CDR1 MDHEN and CDR2 SYDVKM. The ends lost 3 bases at V and 8 bases at J; junction bases unmatched: 7. CDR3 size: 16 residues.

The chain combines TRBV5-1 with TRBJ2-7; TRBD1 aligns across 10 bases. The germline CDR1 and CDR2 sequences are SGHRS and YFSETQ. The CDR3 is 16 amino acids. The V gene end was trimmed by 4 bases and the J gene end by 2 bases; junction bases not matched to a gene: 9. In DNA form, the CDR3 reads TGCGCCAGCAGCCCCCCCACAGGACAGGGGGCCTACGAGCAGTACTTC. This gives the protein CASSPPTGQGAYEQYF.

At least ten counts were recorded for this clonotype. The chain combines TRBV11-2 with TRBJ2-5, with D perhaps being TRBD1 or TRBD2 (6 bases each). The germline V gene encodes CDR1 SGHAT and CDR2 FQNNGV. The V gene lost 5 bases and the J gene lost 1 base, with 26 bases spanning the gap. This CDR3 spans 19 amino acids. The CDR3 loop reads CASSPRGRPLTKFQETQYF. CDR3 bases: TGTGCCAGCAGCCCAAGGGGGAGGCCTTTAACAAAATTCCAAGAGACCCAGTACTTC.

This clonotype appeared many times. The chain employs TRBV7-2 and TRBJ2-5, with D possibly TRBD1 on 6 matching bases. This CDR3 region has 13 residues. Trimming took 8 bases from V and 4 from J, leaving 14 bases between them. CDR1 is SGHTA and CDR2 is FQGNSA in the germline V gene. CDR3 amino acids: CASSTGFRETQYF. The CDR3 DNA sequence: TGTGCCAGCTCCACAGGGTTTCGAGAGACCCAGTACTTC. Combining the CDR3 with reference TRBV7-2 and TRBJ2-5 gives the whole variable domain GAGVSQSPSNKVTEKGKDVELRCDPISGHTALYWYRQSLGQGLEFLIYFQGNSAPDKSGLPSDRFSAERTGGSVSTLTIQRTQQEDSAVYLCASSTGFRETQYFGPGTRLLVL.

CDR3 bases: TGCGCCAGCAGCTCCGACAGCTCCGAGCAGTACTTC. Its translation is CASSSDSSEQYF. The chain combines TRBV5-1 with TRBJ2-7; D is perhaps TRBD1 (5 bases). The CDR3 length is 12 residues. V gave up 3 bases and J gave up 6 bases, with 10 bases separating them. Germline CDR1 and CDR2: SGHRS and YFSETQ.

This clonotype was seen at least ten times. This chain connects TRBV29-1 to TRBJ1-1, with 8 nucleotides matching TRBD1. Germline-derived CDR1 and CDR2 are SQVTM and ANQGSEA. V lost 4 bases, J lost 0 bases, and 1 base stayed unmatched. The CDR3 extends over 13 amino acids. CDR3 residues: CSVATGVNTEAFF. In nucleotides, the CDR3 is TGCAGCGTTGCGACAGGGGTGAACACTGAAGCTTTCTTT.

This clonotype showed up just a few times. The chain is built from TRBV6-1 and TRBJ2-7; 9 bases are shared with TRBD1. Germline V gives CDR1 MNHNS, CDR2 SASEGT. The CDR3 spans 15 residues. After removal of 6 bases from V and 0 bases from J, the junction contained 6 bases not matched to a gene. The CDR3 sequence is CASRGQGPSSYEQYF. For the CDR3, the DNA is TGTGCCAGCAGGGGACAGGGACCGAGCTCCTACGAGCAGTACTTC.

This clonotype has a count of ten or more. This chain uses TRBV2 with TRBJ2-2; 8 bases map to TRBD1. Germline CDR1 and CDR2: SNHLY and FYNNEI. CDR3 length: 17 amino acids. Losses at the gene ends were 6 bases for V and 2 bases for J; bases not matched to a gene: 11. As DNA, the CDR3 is TGTGCCAGCAGGGATCCGGGACAGGCTTCCAACACCGGGGAGCTGTTTTTT. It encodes CASRDPGQASNTGELFF.

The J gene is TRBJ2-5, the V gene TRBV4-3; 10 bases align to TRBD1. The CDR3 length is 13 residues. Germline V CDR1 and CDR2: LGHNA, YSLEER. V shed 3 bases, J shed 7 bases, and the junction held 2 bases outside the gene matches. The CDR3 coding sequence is TGCGCCAGCAGCCAGGACAGGGGGGGGACCCAGTACTTC. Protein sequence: CASSQDRGGTQYF.

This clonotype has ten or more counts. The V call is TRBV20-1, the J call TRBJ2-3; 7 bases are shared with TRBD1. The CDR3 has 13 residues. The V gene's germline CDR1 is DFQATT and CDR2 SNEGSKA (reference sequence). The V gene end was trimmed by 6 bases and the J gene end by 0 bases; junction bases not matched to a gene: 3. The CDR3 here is CSAPGQSTDTQYF. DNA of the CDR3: TGCAGTGCACCGGGACAGAGCACAGATACGCAGTATTTT.

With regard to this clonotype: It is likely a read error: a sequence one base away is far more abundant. In DNA, the CDR3 is TGTGCCAGCAGCTTGAGCCTCGCTACGCAAGTCCACGAGCAGTTCTTC. It yields the protein CASSLSLATQVHEQFF. V usage is TRBV5-1 and J usage is TRBJ2-1; D is uncertain. Germline lookup yields CDR1 SGHRS and CDR2 YFSETQ. This CDR3 contains 16 residues. The full variable domain, completed using reference TRBV5-1 and TRBJ2-1, is KAGVTQTPRYLIKTRGQQVTLSCSPISGHRSVSWYQQTPGQGLQFLFEYFSETQRNKGNFPGRFSGRQFSNSRSEMNVSTLELGDSALYLCASSLSLATQVHEQFFGPGTRLTVL.

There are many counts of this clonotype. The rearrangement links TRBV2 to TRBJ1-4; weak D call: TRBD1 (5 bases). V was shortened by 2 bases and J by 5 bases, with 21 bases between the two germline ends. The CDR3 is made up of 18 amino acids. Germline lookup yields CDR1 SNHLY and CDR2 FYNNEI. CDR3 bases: TGTGCCAGCAGTGAACAGCAGGGTGCCCCGGGATTGAATGAAAAACTGTTTTTT. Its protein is CASSEQQGAPGLNEKLFF.

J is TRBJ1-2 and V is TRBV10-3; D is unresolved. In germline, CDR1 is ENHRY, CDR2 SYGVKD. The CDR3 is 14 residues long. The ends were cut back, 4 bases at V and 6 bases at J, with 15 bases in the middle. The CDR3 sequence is CAISVLERADGYTF. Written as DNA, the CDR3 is TGTGCCATCAGTGTATTGGAGAGGGCTGATGGCTACACCTTC.

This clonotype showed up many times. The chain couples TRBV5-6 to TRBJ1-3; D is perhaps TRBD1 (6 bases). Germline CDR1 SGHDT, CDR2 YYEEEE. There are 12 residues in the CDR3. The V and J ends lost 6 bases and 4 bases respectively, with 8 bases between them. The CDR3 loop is CASTGVGNTIYF. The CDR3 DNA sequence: TGTGCCAGCACAGGGGTGGGAAACACCATATATTTT. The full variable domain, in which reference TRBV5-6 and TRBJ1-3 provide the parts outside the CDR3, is DAGVTQSPTHLIKTRGQQVTLRCSPKSGHDTVSWYQQALGQGPQFIFQYYEEEERQRGNFPDRFSGHQFPNYSSELNVNALLLGDSALYLCASTGVGNTIYFGEGSWLTVV.

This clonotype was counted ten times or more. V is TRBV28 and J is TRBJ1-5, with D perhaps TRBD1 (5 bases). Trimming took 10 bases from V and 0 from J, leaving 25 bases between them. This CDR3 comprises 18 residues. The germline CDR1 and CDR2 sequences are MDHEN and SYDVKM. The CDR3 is CANPPGHQGMYSNQPQHF. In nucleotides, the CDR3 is TGTGCCAACCCCCCCGGACATCAAGGGATGTATAGCAATCAGCCCCAGCATTTT.

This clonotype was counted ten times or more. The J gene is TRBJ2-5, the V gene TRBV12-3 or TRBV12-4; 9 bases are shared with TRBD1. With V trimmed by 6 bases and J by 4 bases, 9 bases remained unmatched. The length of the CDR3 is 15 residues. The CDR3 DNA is TGTGCCAGCAGGGTCCTGGGGGGACAGGGAGAGACCCAGTACTTC. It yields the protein CASRVLGGQGETQYF.

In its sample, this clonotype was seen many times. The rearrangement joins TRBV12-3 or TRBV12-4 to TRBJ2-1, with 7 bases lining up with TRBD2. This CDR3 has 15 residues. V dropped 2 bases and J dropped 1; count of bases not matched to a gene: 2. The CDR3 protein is CASSLLAESYNEQFF. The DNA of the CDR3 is TGTGCCAGCAGTTTACTAGCGGAATCCTACAATGAGCAGTTCTTC.

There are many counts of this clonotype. The CDR3 loop is CSAREAGDWSYNEQFF. The CDR3, as DNA: TGCAGTGCTAGGGAAGCTGGTGATTGGTCCTACAATGAGCAGTTCTTC. V is TRBV20-1 and J is TRBJ2-1; D gene ambiguous. V was clipped by 3 bases and J by 1 base, with 16 bases between them. The CDR3 covers 16 residues. The germline V gene encodes CDR1 DFQATT and CDR2 SNEGSKA (reference sequence).

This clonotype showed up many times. In nucleotides, the CDR3 is TGTGCCACCAGTGCGAGAGTTAACACCGGGGAGCTGTTTTTT. This gives the protein CATSARVNTGELFF. V usage is TRBV24-1 and J usage is TRBJ2-2; D gene uncertain. The V end lost 5 bases, the J end lost 2 bases, and 8 bases lay between the germline ends. The CDR3 spans 14 residues. Germline loops: CDR1 KGHDR, CDR2 SFDVKD.

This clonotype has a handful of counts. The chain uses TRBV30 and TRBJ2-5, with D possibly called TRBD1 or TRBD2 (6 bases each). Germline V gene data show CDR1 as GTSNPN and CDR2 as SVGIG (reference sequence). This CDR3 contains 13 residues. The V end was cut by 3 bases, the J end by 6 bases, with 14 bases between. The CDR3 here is CAWSLLGGQTQYF. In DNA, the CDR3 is TGTGCCTGGAGCCTTCTCGGGGGCCAGACCCAGTACTTC.

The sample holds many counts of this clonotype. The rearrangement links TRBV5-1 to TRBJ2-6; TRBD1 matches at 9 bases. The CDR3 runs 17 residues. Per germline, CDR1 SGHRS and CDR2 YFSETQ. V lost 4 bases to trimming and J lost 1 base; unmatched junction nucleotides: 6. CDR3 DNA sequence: TGCGCCAGCAGCGGGGCCGGACAGGGGTCTGGGGCCAACGTCCTGACTTTC. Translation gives CASSGAGQGSGANVLTF.

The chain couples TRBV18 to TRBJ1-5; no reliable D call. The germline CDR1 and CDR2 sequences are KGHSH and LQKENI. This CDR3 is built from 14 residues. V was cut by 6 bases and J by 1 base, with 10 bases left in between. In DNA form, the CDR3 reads TGTGCCAGCTCCGCAGAGTTAAGCAATCAGCCCCAGCATTTT. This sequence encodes CASSAELSNQPQHF.

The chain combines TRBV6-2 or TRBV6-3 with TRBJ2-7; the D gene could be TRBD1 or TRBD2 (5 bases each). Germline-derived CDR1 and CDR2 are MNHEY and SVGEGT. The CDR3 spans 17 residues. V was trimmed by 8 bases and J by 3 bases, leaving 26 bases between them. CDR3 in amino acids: CASSLAVQPMGVYEQYF. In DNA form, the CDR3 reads TGTGCCAGCTCCCTGGCTGTCCAGCCTATGGGGGTCTACGAGCAGTACTTC.

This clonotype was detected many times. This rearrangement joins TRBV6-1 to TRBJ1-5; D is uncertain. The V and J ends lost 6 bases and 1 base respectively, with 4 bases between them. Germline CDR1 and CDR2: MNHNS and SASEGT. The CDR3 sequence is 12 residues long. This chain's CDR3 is CASRFSNQPQHF. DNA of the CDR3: TGTGCCAGCAGATTCAGCAATCAGCCCCAGCATTTT.

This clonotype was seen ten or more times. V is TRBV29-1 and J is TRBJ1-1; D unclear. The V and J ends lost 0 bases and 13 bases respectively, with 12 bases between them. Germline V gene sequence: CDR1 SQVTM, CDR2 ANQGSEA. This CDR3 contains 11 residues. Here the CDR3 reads CSVEDLRRIFF. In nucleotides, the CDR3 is TGCAGCGTTGAAGATCTCAGGCGGATTTTCTTT.

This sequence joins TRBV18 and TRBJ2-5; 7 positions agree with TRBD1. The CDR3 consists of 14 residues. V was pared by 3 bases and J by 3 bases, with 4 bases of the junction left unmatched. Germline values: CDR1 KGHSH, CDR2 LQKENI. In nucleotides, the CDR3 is TGTGCCAGCTCACCGACCGGGACAGAAGAGACCCAGTACTTC. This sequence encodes CASSPTGTEETQYF.

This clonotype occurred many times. CDR3 protein: CASSRDSRTDTQYF. In DNA, the CDR3 is TGTGCCAGCAGTAGGGACAGTCGGACAGATACGCAGTATTTT. The V call is TRBV28, the J call TRBJ2-3, with 7 bases fitting TRBD1. The CDR3 is made up of 14 amino acids. Germline V gives CDR1 MDHEN, CDR2 SYDVKM. V shed 5 bases, J shed 3 bases, and the junction held 5 bases outside the gene matches. Full variable domain (rest looked up from reference TRBV28 and TRBJ2-3): DVKVTQSSRYLVKRTGEKVFLECVQDMDHENMFWYRQDPGLGLRLIYFSYDVKMKEKGDIPEGYSVSREKKERFSLILESASTNQTSMYLCASSRDSRTDTQYFGPGTRLTVL.

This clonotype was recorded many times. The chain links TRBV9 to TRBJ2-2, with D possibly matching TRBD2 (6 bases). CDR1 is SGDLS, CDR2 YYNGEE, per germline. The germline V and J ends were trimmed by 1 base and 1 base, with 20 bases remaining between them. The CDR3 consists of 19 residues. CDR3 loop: CASSVKPFAWGVNTGELFF. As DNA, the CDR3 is TGTGCCAGCAGCGTAAAACCTTTTGCTTGGGGGGTGAACACCGGGGAGCTGTTTTTT.

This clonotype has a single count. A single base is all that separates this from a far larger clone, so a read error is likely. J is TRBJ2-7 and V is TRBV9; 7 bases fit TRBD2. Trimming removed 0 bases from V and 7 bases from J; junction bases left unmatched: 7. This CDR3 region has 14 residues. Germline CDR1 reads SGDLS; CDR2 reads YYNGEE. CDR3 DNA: TGTGCCAGCAGCGTAGCGGGGGGATACAATGAGCAGTACTTC. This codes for CASSVAGGYNEQYF.

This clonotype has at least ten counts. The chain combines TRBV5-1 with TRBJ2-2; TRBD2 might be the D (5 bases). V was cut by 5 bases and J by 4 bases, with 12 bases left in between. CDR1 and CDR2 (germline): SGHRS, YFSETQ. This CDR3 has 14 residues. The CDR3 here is CASRPRETTGELFF. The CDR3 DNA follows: TGCGCCAGCAGACCCCGGGAAACCACCGGGGAGCTGTTTTTT. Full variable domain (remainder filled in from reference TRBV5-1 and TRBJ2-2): KAGVTQTPRYLIKTRGQQVTLSCSPISGHRSVSWYQQTPGQGLQFLFEYFSETQRNKGNFPGRFSGRQFSNSRSEMNVSTLELGDSALYLCASRPRETTGELFFGEGSRLTVL.

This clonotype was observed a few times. The CDR3 reads CASRVGQSGANVLTF. CDR3 sequence (DNA): TGTGCCAGCAGAGTGGGACAGTCTGGGGCCAACGTCCTGACTTTC. The chain employs TRBV2 and TRBJ2-6; 7 nucleotides match TRBD1. With 6 bases clipped from V and 1 base from J, the junction kept 3 bases outside the gene matches. This CDR3 spans 15 amino acids. Germline CDR1 is SNHLY and CDR2 is FYNNEI.